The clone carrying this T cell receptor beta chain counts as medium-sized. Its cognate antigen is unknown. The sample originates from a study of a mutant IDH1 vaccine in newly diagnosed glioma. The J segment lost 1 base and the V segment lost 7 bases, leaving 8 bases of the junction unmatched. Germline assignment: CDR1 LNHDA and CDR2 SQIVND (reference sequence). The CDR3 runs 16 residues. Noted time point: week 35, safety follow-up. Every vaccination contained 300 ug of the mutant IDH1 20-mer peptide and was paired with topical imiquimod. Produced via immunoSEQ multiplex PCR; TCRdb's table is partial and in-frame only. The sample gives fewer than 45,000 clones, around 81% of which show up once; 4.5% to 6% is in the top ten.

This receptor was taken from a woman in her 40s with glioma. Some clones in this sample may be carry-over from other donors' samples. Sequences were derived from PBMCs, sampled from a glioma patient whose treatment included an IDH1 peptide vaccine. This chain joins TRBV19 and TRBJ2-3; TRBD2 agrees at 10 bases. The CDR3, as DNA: TGTGCCAGTACCAAGGAAGCGGGGGGGCGCACAGATACGCAGTATTTT. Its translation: CASTKEAGGRTDTQYF. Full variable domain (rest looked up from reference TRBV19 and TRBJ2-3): DGGITQSPKYLFRKEGQNVTLSCEQNLNHDAMYWYRQDPGQGLRLIYYSQIVNDFQKGDIAEGYSVSREKKESFPLTVTSAQKNPTAFYLCASTKEAGGRTDTQYFGPGTRLTVL.